The 28 T cell receptor beta chains given below trace back to one sample, sequenced in a study of T-cell memory formation after mild COVID-19. TCRdb called the 5' RACE reads again in MiXCR, with one record for every CDR3 protein. The sample lists about 600,000 distinct CDR3 sequences, about a fifth occurring once. The sequenced material came from PBMCs or a T cell subset sorted from them (not recorded which). The receptor source for this set is an adult woman who had mild COVID-19 (a few samples of this study predate the infection). Cell type and time point are not known.

V and J are TRBV6-2 or TRBV6-3 and TRBJ2-1, with 10 bases that match TRBD1. V gave up 8 bases and J gave up 2 bases; unmatched junction bases: 6. Per germline, CDR1 MNHEY and CDR2 SVGEGT. The CDR3 covers 15 residues. This CDR3 reads CASVPDRGPYNEQFF. In DNA, the CDR3 is TGTGCCAGCGTCCCAGACAGGGGGCCCTACAATGAGCAGTTCTTC.

The CDR3 region is CASSAYGAATNEKLFF. CDR3 in DNA: TGTGCCAGCAGTGCATACGGGGCCGCAACTAATGAAAAACTGTTTTTT. This chain uses TRBV25-1 with TRBJ1-4; TRBD1 is a possible D gene (5 bases). This CDR3 contains 16 residues. Germline loops: CDR1 MGHDK, CDR2 SYGVNS. V was pared by 4 bases and J by 0 bases, with 12 bases between.

This clonotype has a count of ten or more. At one of its ends the junction is not consistent with the germline gene, which may arise from a read error. The rearrangement links TRBV6-6 to TRBJ2-3; 11 bases agree with TRBD2. The CDR3 consists of 14 residues. Germline assignment: CDR1 MNHNY and CDR2 SVGAGI (reference sequence). The CDR3 region is CASSLAGGSDTQYF. CDR3 bases: TGTGCCAGCAGCTTAGCGGGAGGGTCAGACACGCAGTATTTT.

This clonotype has only a few counts. This sequence joins TRBV7-2 and TRBJ2-1; D is perhaps TRBD2 (7 bases). The CDR3 contains 17 residues. V was cut by 4 bases and J by 4 bases, with 20 bases left in between. Germline values: CDR1 SGHTA, CDR2 FQGNSA. CDR3 sequence (DNA): TGTGCCAGCAGCTCCGCGGACAGTCGGCGGGGGTACAATGAGCAGTTCTTC. It codes for CASSSADSRRGYNEQFF.

The chain is built from TRBV6-2 or TRBV6-3 and TRBJ2-7; maybe TRBD2 (5 bases). The CDR3 has 13 residues. CDR1 MNHEY and CDR2 SVGEGT come from the germline V gene. V shed 9 bases and J shed 2 bases, with 14 bases lying between them. The DNA of the CDR3 is TGTGCCAGTAGGTATTCCGGGGCCTACGAGCAGTACTTC. Its protein product is CASRYSGAYEQYF.

The chain employs TRBV20-1 and TRBJ2-7, with 8 positions matching TRBD1. The CDR3 covers 12 residues. CDR1 is DFQATT and CDR2 is SNEGSKA in the germline V gene (reference sequence). The V and J ends lost 3 bases and 3 bases, in that order; junction bases with no gene match: 1. The CDR3 DNA reads TGCAGTGCTAGCAGGGGGCTCTACGAGCAGTACTTC. Amino acid sequence: CSASRGLYEQYF.

The genes are TRBV29-1 and TRBJ2-3; D might be TRBD2 (5 bases). V was shortened by 4 bases and J by 3 bases, with 14 bases between the two germline ends. This CDR3 has 14 amino acids. Germline V lookup: CDR1 SQVTM, CDR2 ANQGSEA. The CDR3: CSVGRGLGTDTQYF. The CDR3 DNA is TGCAGCGTTGGTCGGGGTCTGGGTACAGATACGCAGTATTTT.

This chain connects TRBV5-1 to TRBJ1-1, with TRBD1 as a possible D gene (6 bases). CDR1 is SGHRS and CDR2 is YFSETQ in the germline V gene. The CDR3 has 16 residues. V shed 4 bases and J shed 1 base, with 17 bases lying between them. Written as DNA, the CDR3 is TGCGCCAGCAGCCAATCAAACAGGGTCCAGAACACTGAAGCTTTCTTT. Its translation is CASSQSNRVQNTEAFF.

Written as DNA, the CDR3 is TGTGCCAGCAGCTTAGCAGGCCCTAAGGGGGCAGCTTTCTTT. Protein: CASSLAGPKGAAFF. This chain connects TRBV7-9 to TRBJ1-1; TRBD1 aligns across 7 bases. The ends lost 0 bases at V and 10 bases at J; junction bases unmatched: 8. Germline CDR1 reads SEHNR; CDR2 reads FQNEAQ (reference sequence). CDR3 size: 14 residues.

The J gene is TRBJ1-4, the V gene TRBV4-1, with a weak D call TRBD1 (6 bases). From germline, CDR1 is MGHRA and CDR2 YSYEKL. This CDR3 contains 14 residues. Between the trimmed V and J ends, which lost 1 base and 8 bases, there was a span of 11 bases. As DNA, the CDR3 is TGCGCCAGCAGCCAAGTTTTTAGGGGGGAAAAACTGTTTTTT. This sequence encodes CASSQVFRGEKLFF.

With regard to this clonotype: A read error may produce the germline difference seen at one junction end. V gene TRBV10-3 combines with J gene TRBJ1-2; 7 nucleotides agree with TRBD1. Germline V gives CDR1 ENHRY, CDR2 SYGVKD. There are 11 residues in the CDR3. The CDR3 loop is CAISESGQPIF. CDR3 coding DNA: TGTGCCATCAGTGAGTCGGGACAGCCGATCTTC.

In its sample, this clonotype was seen many times. The genes are TRBV7-2 and TRBJ2-1; D is unclear. From germline, CDR1 is SGHTA and CDR2 FQGNSA. The CDR3 sequence is 12 residues long. V was shortened by 2 bases and J by 10 bases, with 9 bases between the two germline ends. CDR3: CASSLRAGEQFF. Here the CDR3 DNA reads TGTGCCAGCAGCTTAAGGGCCGGCGAGCAGTTCTTC.

The CDR3 DNA sequence: TGCAGCGTTGTTAAAGGCTCCTACAATGAGCAGTTCTTC. Translated, it gives CSVVKGSYNEQFF. The chain employs TRBV29-1 and TRBJ2-1, with D uncertain. The germline CDR1 and CDR2 sequences are SQVTM and ANQGSEA. V gave up 4 bases and J gave up 0 bases, with 7 bases separating them. This CDR3 contains 13 residues.

The rearrangement uses TRBV6-2 or TRBV6-3 and TRBJ2-1; D may correspond to TRBD1 or TRBD2 (6 bases each). The CDR3 runs 14 residues. V dropped 6 bases and J dropped 9 bases, with 18 bases sitting between them. From germline, CDR1 is MNHEY and CDR2 SVGEGT. CDR3 protein: CASRFPGRGLEQFF. CDR3 DNA sequence: TGTGCCAGCAGATTTCCGGGACGGGGGCTTGAGCAGTTCTTC.

The CDR3 loop is CASSPPLGQGPYGEQFF. The CDR3 region has the DNA TGTGCCAGCAGTCCCCCCTTGGGACAGGGGCCCTATGGTGAGCAGTTCTTC. V is TRBV12-3 or TRBV12-4 and J is TRBJ2-1; 10 bases align to TRBD1. Trimming removed 5 bases from V and 9 bases from J; junction bases left unmatched: 16. The CDR3 runs to 17 residues.

This clonotype was seen more than once but under ten times. J is TRBJ2-3 and V is TRBV6-2 or TRBV6-3; 11 nucleotides match TRBD2. Per the germline V gene, CDR1 is MNHEY and CDR2 is SVGEGT. V was clipped by 5 bases and J by 6 bases; unmatched bases: 13. CDR3 length equals 17 residues. CDR3 amino acids: CASSLGRTSGRWDTQYF. CDR3 in DNA: TGTGCCAGCAGTCTGGGACGCACTAGCGGGAGATGGGATACGCAGTATTTT.

This clonotype was recorded at least ten times. The J gene is TRBJ2-3, the V gene TRBV7-9; no reliable D call. Trimming removed 3 bases at V and 5 bases at J, with 6 bases between. Germline CDR1 reads SEHNR; CDR2 reads FQNEAQ (reference sequence). CDR3 length: 12 amino acids. CDR3 in DNA: TGTGCCAGCAGCTTTCCTCTAGATACGCAGTATTTT. It yields the protein CASSFPLDTQYF.

This clonotype came up many times. The gene calls are TRBV4-1 and TRBJ1-1; D is uncertain. The CDR3 consists of 13 residues. Germline V gene sequence: CDR1 MGHRA, CDR2 YSYEKL. Trimming took off 3 bases at V and 2 bases at J, with 7 bases between the two ends. The CDR3 sequence: CASSHPLNTEAFF. The CDR3, as DNA: TGCGCCAGCAGCCACCCTCTTAACACTGAAGCTTTCTTT.

V and J are TRBV7-2 and TRBJ2-3; TRBD2 is a possible D gene (5 bases). Germline-derived CDR1 and CDR2 are SGHTA and FQGNSA. The CDR3 is 14 amino acids. Trimming removed 4 bases from V and 6 bases from J, with 14 bases in between. DNA for the CDR3: TGTGCCAGCAGCTACTCGGGATCACTGGATACGCAGTATTTT. It specifies CASSYSGSLDTQYF.

The table lists this clonotype with a few counts. This chain joins TRBV9 and TRBJ1-4, with D perhaps matching TRBD1 (5 bases). Trimming took off 4 bases at V and 5 bases at J, with 15 bases between the two ends. The V gene's germline CDR1 is SGDLS and CDR2 YYNGEE. The CDR3 has 15 residues. CDR3 sequence (DNA): TGTGCCAGCAGCCCTGCAGGGCGGGTGAATGAAAAACTGTTTTTT. Its protein product is CASSPAGRVNEKLFF. Supplemented by reference TRBV9 and TRBJ1-4, the full variable domain reads DSGVTQTPKHLITATGQRVTLRCSPRSGDLSVYWYQQSLDQGLQFLIQYYNGEERAKGNILERFSAQQFPDLHSELNLSSLELGDSALYFCASSPAGRVNEKLFFGSGTQLSVL.

The table lists this clonotype with a few counts. The gene calls are TRBV10-3 and TRBJ1-6; no definite D call. The CDR3 consists of 13 residues. Trimming took off 3 bases at V and 9 bases at J, with 9 bases between the two ends. Germline V lookup: CDR1 ENHRY, CDR2 SYGVKD. CDR3 in amino acids: CAISDFKGSPLHF. CDR3 sequence (DNA): TGTGCCATCAGTGACTTCAAGGGTTCACCCCTCCACTTT.

The chain links TRBV20-1 to TRBJ2-1, with 13 bases aligning to TRBD2. Germline-derived CDR1 and CDR2 are DFQATT and SNEGSKA (reference sequence). CDR3 length: 15 amino acids. Trimming removed 2 bases from V and 8 bases from J; junction bases left unmatched: 6. CDR3 DNA: TGCAGTGCTAGACCTACTAGCGGGAGGGCTTATGAGCAGTTCTTC. This translates into CSARPTSGRAYEQFF.

J is TRBJ2-2 and V is TRBV4-2, with D tentatively TRBD2 (5 bases). The CDR3 totals 16 residues. Germline assignment: CDR1 LGHNA and CDR2 YNFKEQ. V was clipped by 1 base and J by 6 bases, with 15 bases between them. For the CDR3, the DNA is TGTGCCAGCAGCCAAGGGGAGCGTAAGGGTCCCGGGGAGCTGTTTTTT. This translates into CASSQGERKGPGELFF.

This clonotype has a handful of counts. The genes are TRBV6-6 and TRBJ2-5, with TRBD2 matching 9 bases. V was clipped by 6 bases and J by 5 bases; unmatched bases: 10. Germline V lookup: CDR1 MNHNY, CDR2 SVGAGI (reference sequence). The CDR3 is 15 amino acids. CDR3 in amino acids: CASRVRGGKGETQYF. In DNA, the CDR3 is TGTGCCAGCAGAGTGCGGGGGGGCAAAGGGGAGACCCAGTACTTC.

The rearrangement links TRBV7-2 to TRBJ2-1; no clear D. Germline CDR1 SGHTA, CDR2 FQGNSA. The CDR3 length is 14 residues. V was pared by 5 bases and J by 4 bases, with 12 bases between. The CDR3 here is CASSGQTPYNEQFF. In DNA, the CDR3 is TGTGCCAGCAGCGGGCAGACACCTTACAATGAGCAGTTCTTC.

There are many counts of this clonotype. The V and J genes are TRBV5-4 and TRBJ2-7; D remains ambiguous. Germline V CDR1 and CDR2: SGHNT, YYREEE (reference sequence). The CDR3 covers 14 residues. V was trimmed by 4 bases and J by 3 bases, leaving 14 bases between them. The CDR3 spells CASSILQEDYEQYF. The CDR3 DNA reads as TGTGCCAGCAGCATACTGCAAGAAGACTACGAGCAGTACTTC. The full variable domain, rest sourced from reference TRBV5-4 and TRBJ2-7, is ETGVTQSPTHLIKTRGQQVTLRCSSQSGHNTVSWYQQALGQGPQFIFQYYREEENGRGNFPPRFSGLQFPNYSSELNVNALELDDSALYLCASSILQEDYEQYFGPGTRLTVT.

This clonotype showed up just a few times. The chain joins TRBV5-6 to TRBJ2-3; 10 bases fit TRBD2. The CDR3 runs 18 residues. V gave up 4 bases and J gave up 7 bases; unmatched junction bases: 18. Germline values: CDR1 SGHDT, CDR2 YYEEEE. CDR3: CASSQTFTSGVTGYTQYF. Written as DNA, the CDR3 is TGTGCCAGCAGCCAAACCTTCACTAGCGGGGTTACGGGTTATACGCAGTATTTT.

The chain is built from TRBV11-3 and TRBJ2-2, with 8 bases matching TRBD2. There are 15 residues in the CDR3. V lost 6 bases and J lost 2; bases outside the gene matches: 5. Germline lookup yields CDR1 SGHNT and CDR2 YENEEA. CDR3 nucleotide sequence: TGTGCCAGCAGGCCCGGGGGGGGCAACACCGGGGAGCTGTTTTTT. Residues: CASRPGGGNTGELFF.